The 28 T cell receptor beta chains presented below share a single source sample, sequenced in a study of cytomegalovirus exposure and HLA in healthy donors. The study ran its PCR with 60 Vbeta and 13 Jbeta primers. TCRdb's table, derived via immunoSEQ multiplex PCR, lists solely in-frame clones and lacks some. The sample lists fewer than 150,000 clones, 70% to 80% seen once, with more than 0.95% in the top ten. What was sequenced was PBMCs. These receptors all stem from a man aged 50 to 59 in good health and CMV-seronegative.

This clone was detected only once. The chain couples TRBV4-1 to TRBJ2-2; D may be TRBD1 (5 bases). The CDR3 length is 17 residues. The V end was cut by 1 base, the J end by 1 base, with 13 bases between. Germline values: CDR1 MGHRA, CDR2 YSYEKL. In DNA, the CDR3 is TGCGCCAGCAGCCAAGTTGGGCAGGGTGAGAACACCGGGGAGCTGTTTTTT. This sequence encodes CASSQVGQGENTGELFF.

Comments on this clone: At one of its ends the junction is not consistent with the germline gene, which may arise from a read error. The chain has TRBV7-9 and TRBJ2-7; D unclear. The CDR3 covers 11 residues. CDR1 SEHNR and CDR2 FQNEAQ come from the germline V gene (reference sequence). The CDR3 spells CSSSETYEQYF. As DNA, the CDR3 is TGTTCCAGCAGCGAGACCTACGAGCAGTACTTC.

V and J are TRBV28 and TRBJ2-7, with a tentative D call TRBD1 (5 bases). This CDR3 region has 12 residues. The germline V gene encodes CDR1 MDHEN and CDR2 SYDVKM. This chain's CDR3 is CGTGDSRYEQYF. The CDR3 DNA is TGTGGTACCGGCGACAGCAGGTACGAGCAGTACTTC.

The chain combines TRBV27 with TRBJ1-3; tentative D call: TRBD1 (6 bases). CDR3 length equals 15 residues. V gave up 6 bases and J gave up 0 bases, with 12 bases separating them. Germline-derived CDR1 and CDR2 are MNHEY and SMNVEV (reference sequence). The CDR3 is CASSLGHGSGNTIYF. The CDR3 DNA is TGTGCCAGCAGCCTGGGACACGGCTCTGGAAACACCATATATTTT.

The genes are TRBV28 and TRBJ2-7; D not resolved. V was cut by 5 bases and J by 9 bases, with 14 bases left in between. The CDR3 spans 12 residues. The germline V gene has CDR1 MDHEN and CDR2 SYDVKM. The DNA for the CDR3 is TGTGCCAGCAGTCCTAGACCTAGAGGGCAGTACTTC. Translating gives CASSPRPRGQYF. The full variable domain, with the rest looked up from reference TRBV28 and TRBJ2-7, is DVKVTQSSRYLVKRTGEKVFLECVQDMDHENMFWYRQDPGLGLRLIYFSYDVKMKEKGDIPEGYSVSREKKERFSLILESASTNQTSMYLCASSPRPRGQYFGPGTRLTVT.

The chain combines TRBV27 with TRBJ1-6; TRBD1 agrees at 10 bases. The V gene end was trimmed by 5 bases and the J gene end by 17 bases; junction bases not matched to a gene: 6. CDR1 is MNHEY, CDR2 SMNVEV, per germline (reference sequence). The CDR3 is made up of 12 amino acids. The CDR3: CASSTTGTGVHF. CDR3 sequence (DNA): TGTGCCAGCAGTACGACCGGGACAGGGGTCCACTTT.

The chain links TRBV4-1 to TRBJ2-1, with a tentative D call TRBD2 (6 bases). Trimming stripped 1 base from V and 0 bases from J, with 13 bases between. Germline values: CDR1 MGHRA, CDR2 YSYEKL. This CDR3 region has 17 residues. The CDR3 here is CASSQGISGSSYNEQFF. The CDR3 DNA sequence: TGCGCCAGCAGCCAAGGGATTAGCGGCAGCTCCTACAATGAGCAGTTCTTC.

This chain links TRBV20-1 with TRBJ2-1; no firm D call. Germline values: CDR1 DFQATT, CDR2 SNEGSKA (reference sequence). Trimming left V 5 bases short and J 6 bases short, with 5 bases between. This CDR3 has 10 amino acids. CDR3 residues: CSAVLNEQFF. The CDR3 DNA is TGCAGTGCTGTCCTCAATGAGCAGTTCTTC.

The chain uses TRBV12-5 and TRBJ2-3; TRBD1 aligns across 7 bases. There are 14 residues in the CDR3. V was clipped by 6 bases and J by 3 bases; unmatched bases: 6. The germline CDR1 and CDR2 sequences are LGHNT and FRNRAP. CDR3 DNA sequence: TGTGCTAGTGGGTTGACAGGGTCGACAGATACGCAGTATTTT. Its protein is CASGLTGSTDTQYF. The whole variable domain, remainder taken from reference TRBV12-5 and TRBJ2-3, is DARVTQTPRHKVTEMGQEVTMRCQPILGHNTVFWYRQTMMQGLELLAYFRNRAPLDDSGMPKDRFSAEMPDATLATLKIQPSEPRDSAVYFCASGLTGSTDTQYFGPGTRLTVL.

The chain carries TRBV7-2 and TRBJ1-3; unclear D gene. The V and J ends lost 1 base and 0 bases respectively, with 4 bases between them. Germline CDR1 is SGHTA and CDR2 is FQGNSA. The CDR3 is 14 amino acids. CDR3 nucleotides: TGTGCCAGCAGCTTAGTGAGCTCTGGAAACACCATATATTTT. This sequence encodes CASSLVSSGNTIYF.

The gene calls are TRBV27 and TRBJ2-7, with 10 bases that match TRBD1. This CDR3 is 15 amino acids long. CDR1 and CDR2 from the germline V gene are MNHEY and SMNVEV (reference sequence). V lost 4 bases, J lost 6 bases, and 9 bases stayed unmatched. The CDR3 region has the DNA TGTGCCAGCAGTTCCCAGACAGGGGGCGAGCCCGAGCAGTACTTC. Translation gives CASSSQTGGEPEQYF.

The chain links TRBV6-1 to TRBJ2-2; weak D call: TRBD2 (6 bases). The V and J ends lost 7 bases and 2 bases respectively, with 14 bases between them. Per germline, CDR1 MNHNS and CDR2 SASEGT. The CDR3 contains 15 residues. DNA of the CDR3: TGTGCCAGCAAGATGGGCGGGATAAACACCGGGGAGCTGTTTTTT. Amino acid sequence: CASKMGGINTGELFF.

The chain employs TRBV5-1 and TRBJ2-4; perhaps TRBD1 as D (6 bases). The germline V gene encodes CDR1 SGHRS and CDR2 YFSETQ. V was shortened by 3 bases and J by 6 bases, with 16 bases between the two germline ends. The CDR3 covers 15 residues. DNA of the CDR3: TGCGCCAGCAGCTCCGACAGGCTCCCAGGAAACATTCAGTACTTC. It codes for CASSSDRLPGNIQYF. Variable domain in full (rest from reference TRBV5-1 and TRBJ2-4): KAGVTQTPRYLIKTRGQQVTLSCSPISGHRSVSWYQQTPGQGLQFLFEYFSETQRNKGNFPGRFSGRQFSNSRSEMNVSTLELGDSALYLCASSSDRLPGNIQYFGAGTRLSVL.

The V gene is TRBV7-3, the J gene TRBJ2-3; D is possibly TRBD2 (5 bases). Trimming stripped 3 bases from V and 4 bases from J, with 11 bases between. This CDR3 has 14 amino acids. Per the germline V gene, CDR1 is SGHTA and CDR2 is FQGTGA. The CDR3 loop is CASSFQSGSDTQYF. CDR3 nucleotides: TGTGCCAGCAGCTTCCAGAGCGGTTCAGATACGCAGTATTTT.

This chain joins TRBV5-1 and TRBJ1-4; D remains ambiguous. Between the trimmed V and J ends, which lost 6 bases and 6 bases, there was a span of 12 bases. CDR3 length: 13 amino acids. Germline V lookup: CDR1 SGHRS, CDR2 YFSETQ. CDR3 in DNA: TGCGCCAGCACTCTGACGGGTGATGAAAAACTGTTTTTT. It translates to CASTLTGDEKLFF.

A few counts support this clone. V usage is TRBV28 and J usage is TRBJ1-5; no clear D. V was clipped by 5 bases and J by 5 bases, with 19 bases between them. CDR3 size: 16 residues. Germline assignment: CDR1 MDHEN and CDR2 SYDVKM. CDR3 in DNA: TGTGCCAGCAGTCCGCGGTTCCAGTTCGGGGATCAGCCCCAGCATTTT. Translated: CASSPRFQFGDQPQHF.

The chain has TRBV5-1 and TRBJ1-5; D gene uncertain. Germline V gene data show CDR1 as SGHRS and CDR2 as YFSETQ. The CDR3 consists of 16 residues. Trimming left V 0 bases short and J 2 bases short, with 12 bases between. The CDR3 DNA follows: TGCGCCAGCAGCTTGGAAGGCGGCGCGGGCAATCAGCCCCAGCATTTT. This translates into CASSLEGGAGNQPQHF.

CDR3: CAWSVRGTSGRGSQYF. In nucleotides, the CDR3 is TGTGCCTGGAGTGTACGGGGGACTAGCGGGAGGGGATCACAGTACTTC. The chain recombines TRBV30 with TRBJ2-7; 16 bases map to TRBD2. This CDR3 spans 16 amino acids. Germline loops: CDR1 GTSNPN, CDR2 SVGIG (reference sequence). Trimming cost V 0 bases and J 10 bases; bases outside gene matches: 9. Combining the CDR3 with reference TRBV30 and TRBJ2-7 gives the whole variable domain SQTIHQWPATLVQPVGSPLSLECTVEGTSNPNLYWYRQAAGRGLQLLFYSVGIGQISSEVPQNLSASRPQDRQFILSSKKLLLSDSGFYLCAWSVRGTSGRGSQYFGPGTRLTVT.

This clone was counted once. The rearrangement uses TRBV9 and TRBJ2-5, with TRBD2 identical over 8 bases. The length of the CDR3 is 17 residues. Trimming took 0 bases from V and 4 from J; bases not matched to a gene: 11. Germline values: CDR1 SGDLS, CDR2 YYNGEE. The CDR3, as DNA: TGTGCCAGCAGCGTAGGAAATAGCGGGAAGGGTATAGAGACCCAGTACTTC. Its translation is CASSVGNSGKGIETQYF.

This rearrangement joins TRBV19 to TRBJ2-5; 8 bases align to TRBD1. The V gene end was trimmed by 6 bases and the J gene end by 1 base; junction bases not matched to a gene: 7. CDR1 and CDR2 from the germline V gene are LNHDA and SQIVND (reference sequence). This CDR3 region has 15 residues. The CDR3 region is CASSPRTGRQETQYF. Here the CDR3 DNA reads TGTGCCAGTAGCCCGAGGACAGGGCGCCAAGAGACCCAGTACTTC.

The chain carries TRBV28 and TRBJ2-7, with a weak D call TRBD1 (5 bases). With 6 bases removed from V and 3 bases from J, the gap between germline ends came to 12 bases. Germline CDR1 MDHEN, CDR2 SYDVKM. The CDR3 extends over 13 amino acids. CDR3 sequence (DNA): TGTGCCAGCAGCCTTTCGGACATCTACGAGCAGTACTTC. Protein: CASSLSDIYEQYF. The full variable domain, completed using reference TRBV28 and TRBJ2-7, is DVKVTQSSRYLVKRTGEKVFLECVQDMDHENMFWYRQDPGLGLRLIYFSYDVKMKEKGDIPEGYSVSREKKERFSLILESASTNQTSMYLCASSLSDIYEQYFGPGTRLTVT.

This clone was observed once. This sequence joins TRBV18 and TRBJ2-2, with 8 bases aligning to TRBD1. The germline V gene has CDR1 KGHSH and CDR2 LQKENI. Trimming took 0 bases from V and 5 from J; bases not matched to a gene: 5. CDR3 length equals 16 residues. CDR3 in DNA: TGTGCCAGCTCACCACCGGCCAGGGGGCTTACCGGGGAGCTGTTTTTT. The encoded protein is CASSPPARGLTGELFF.

V gene TRBV10-3 combines with J gene TRBJ2-3; 8 positions match TRBD1. This CDR3 region has 16 residues. Per the germline V gene, CDR1 is ENHRY and CDR2 is SYGVKD. Trimming at V came to 1 base and at J to 2 bases, leaving 5 bases not matched to a gene. DNA of the CDR3: TGTGCCATCAGTGAGTGGACAGGGAAGGTCACAGATACGCAGTATTTT. It translates to CAISEWTGKVTDTQYF.

The chain carries TRBV5-6 and TRBJ2-1, with 9 bases fitting TRBD2. Looked up from germline, CDR1 is SGHDT and CDR2 is YYEEEE. The CDR3 runs to 15 residues. Trimming cost V 2 bases and J 6 bases; bases outside gene matches: 6. The CDR3 coding sequence is TGTGCCAGCAGCTTTAGCGGGAGACCATTCAATGAGCAGTTCTTC. Its translation: CASSFSGRPFNEQFF. The entire variable domain, with the rest obtained from reference TRBV5-6 and TRBJ2-1, is as follows: DAGVTQSPTHLIKTRGQQVTLRCSPKSGHDTVSWYQQALGQGPQFIFQYYEEEERQRGNFPDRFSGHQFPNYSSELNVNALLLGDSALYLCASSFSGRPFNEQFFGPGTRLTVL.

This CDR3 is CASSLRVTGAYETQYF. DNA of the CDR3: TGTGCCAGCAGCTTACGGGTGACAGGGGCGTACGAGACCCAGTACTTC. V usage is TRBV7-2 and J usage is TRBJ2-5; 8 nucleotides line up with TRBD1. The CDR3 contains 16 residues. V was pared by 2 bases and J by 5 bases, with 10 bases of the junction left unmatched. Germline lookup yields CDR1 SGHTA and CDR2 FQGNSA.

This sequence joins TRBV18 and TRBJ2-3, with TRBD2 matching over 10 bases. V trimming: 1 base; J trimming: 4 bases; junction bases outside the gene matches: 8. The germline CDR1 and CDR2 sequences are KGHSH and LQKENI. The CDR3 loop spans 17 amino acids. The CDR3 coding sequence is TGTGCCAGCTCACCACTACTGGGGACTAGCGCATCAGATACGCAGTATTTT. It codes for CASSPLLGTSASDTQYF.

The V call is TRBV6-1, the J call TRBJ2-7; possibly TRBD1 for D (5 bases). V lost 8 bases and J lost 3, with 14 bases in between. Per the germline V gene, CDR1 is MNHNS and CDR2 is SASEGT. The CDR3 is 13 residues long. The CDR3 bases are TGTGCCAGCGCTCAGGGCCCGGTCTACGAGCAGTACTTC. It specifies CASAQGPVYEQYF.

J is TRBJ2-1 and V is TRBV7-8; D possibly corresponds to TRBD2 (5 bases). Per germline, CDR1 SGHVS and CDR2 FQNEAQ. The CDR3 is 16 residues long. The germline V and J ends were trimmed by 1 base and 6 bases, with 16 bases remaining between them. The CDR3 here is CASSLGTPVGINEQFF. The CDR3, as DNA: TGTGCCAGCAGCTTAGGGACTCCCGTAGGCATCAATGAGCAGTTCTTC.